Below, 13 T cell receptor beta chains from the same sample are listed, as sequenced in a study of OX40 agonist ivuxolimab in advanced cancers. Assay used: immunoSEQ multiplex PCR; TCRdb lists only in-frame clones, some missing. The data show tens of thousands of clones, 70% to 90% seen once. The material was CD4+ or CD8+ T cells sorted from blood, obtained in a trial of the OX40 agonist ivuxolimab. The receptors stem from an adult with an advanced solid tumor such as melanoma, head and neck, liver or kidney cancer.

The V call is TRBV5-1, the J call TRBJ1-1, with D possibly matching TRBD1 (6 bases). The germline V and J ends were trimmed by 1 base and 1 base, with 11 bases remaining between them. CDR3 length: 15 amino acids. The germline gives CDR1 SGHRS, CDR2 YFSETQ. The DNA for the CDR3 is TGCGCCAGCAGCTTGAGTGGGGGCGCGAACACTGAAGCTTTCTTT. This codes for CASSLSGGANTEAFF.

The J gene is TRBJ2-7, the V gene TRBV7-2; 8 nucleotides agree with TRBD2. CDR1 and CDR2 from the germline V gene are SGHTA and FQGNSA. This CDR3 is 14 amino acids long. V lost 2 bases, J lost 0 bases, and 0 bases stayed unmatched. The chain's CDR3 is CASSLTSGSYEQYF. As DNA, the CDR3 is TGTGCCAGCAGCTTAACTAGCGGCTCCTACGAGCAGTACTTC.

The J gene is TRBJ2-4, the V gene TRBV7-8, with D tentatively TRBD1 or TRBD2 (5 bases each). In germline, CDR1 is SGHVS, CDR2 FQNEAQ. The CDR3 totals 14 residues. The V end was cut by 0 bases, the J end by 13 bases, with 16 bases between. The CDR3 DNA is TGTGCCAGCAGCTTAGCGCTAGGGACCGGAAAGCAGTACTTC. Translation gives CASSLALGTGKQYF. The whole variable domain, filled in from reference TRBV7-8 and TRBJ2-4, reads GAGVSQSPRYKVAKRGQDVALRCDPISGHVSLFWYQQALGQGPEFLTYFQNEAQLDKSGLPSDRFFAERPEGSVSTLKIQRTQQEDSAVYLCASSLALGTGKQYFGAGTRLSVL.

The J gene is TRBJ2-7, the V gene TRBV7-2; D is unresolved. CDR1 SGHTA and CDR2 FQGNSA come from the germline V gene. This CDR3 region has 11 residues. V lost 4 bases and J 6 bases, leaving 7 bases between the germline ends. The CDR3 nucleotides are TGTGCCAGCAGCTCCTCCCGCGAGCAGTACTTC. Its protein product is CASSSSREQYF.

This sequence joins TRBV28 and TRBJ2-5, with 16 bases lining up with TRBD2. Germline CDR1 and CDR2: MDHEN and SYDVKM. CDR3 length equals 17 residues. The trim removed 6 bases at V and 4 bases at J, leaving 8 bases unmatched. The CDR3 here is CASSRMGLAGGPETQYF. The CDR3 DNA reads as TGTGCCAGCAGCCGAATGGGACTAGCGGGGGGGCCAGAGACCCAGTACTTC.

This CDR3 reads CASSGTGYGNTIYF. CDR3 nucleotides: TGTGCCAGCAGCGGGACAGGGTACGGAAACACCATATATTTT. The chain couples TRBV6-5 to TRBJ1-3; TRBD1 matches at 9 bases. Germline assignment: CDR1 MNHEY and CDR2 SVGAGI. The CDR3 is 14 amino acids. J gave up 4 bases and V 6 bases, and 4 bases lay outside the gene matches.

In this sample, this clone turned up a few times. The chain is built from TRBV30 and TRBJ1-1; tentative D call: TRBD1 (5 bases). This CDR3 has 12 residues. CDR1 is GTSNPN, CDR2 SVGIG, per germline (reference sequence). The V end lost 2 bases, the J end lost 10 bases, and 14 bases lay between the germline ends. DNA of the CDR3: TGTGCCTGGAGTTCCGGGGCGCAGAGAGCTTTCTTT. It codes for CAWSSGAQRAFF.

The CDR3 DNA reads as TGTGCCAGCAGTCCCCGCCGGGGGCAAGGCGAGCAGTACTTC. It is translated as CASSPRRGQGEQYF. The chain carries TRBV6-1 and TRBJ2-7; D is perhaps TRBD1 or TRBD2 (6 bases each). The CDR3 runs 14 residues. The germline gives CDR1 MNHNS, CDR2 SASEGT. Trimming left V 5 bases short and J 6 bases short, with 17 bases between.

This clone was recorded once. The chain has TRBV28 and TRBJ1-4; the D gene is possibly TRBD1 (5 bases). The V gene's germline CDR1 is MDHEN and CDR2 SYDVKM. The length of the CDR3 is 15 residues. The ends were cut back, 5 bases at V and 0 bases at J, with 10 bases in the middle. The CDR3 nucleotides read TGTGCCAGCAGTCGGGACCTTGCAACTAATGAAAAACTGTTTTTT. It codes for CASSRDLATNEKLFF.

V usage is TRBV10-2 and J usage is TRBJ1-1, with 7 nucleotides matching TRBD1. CDR3 length: 14 amino acids. Germline trimming cut 7 bases from V and 3 bases from J; bases unmatched to any gene: 8. CDR1 WSHSY and CDR2 SAAADI come from the germline V gene. CDR3 sequence: CASNREGADTEAFF. CDR3 sequence (DNA): TGCGCCAGCAATAGAGAGGGGGCCGACACTGAAGCTTTCTTT.

The chain has TRBV18 and TRBJ2-5; D uncertain. The CDR3 loop spans 17 amino acids. Trimming left V 2 bases short and J 2 bases short, with 18 bases between. Per germline, CDR1 KGHSH and CDR2 LQKENI. This CDR3 reads CASSPGINIGAQETQYF. The CDR3 nucleotides are TGTGCCAGCTCACCAGGGATCAACATAGGAGCTCAAGAGACCCAGTACTTC.

This clone was picked up a small number of times. The rearrangement links TRBV28 to TRBJ2-7; the D gene is possibly TRBD1 (6 bases). The germline V and J ends were trimmed by 5 bases and 1 base, with 12 bases remaining between them. Germline V CDR1 and CDR2: MDHEN, SYDVKM. The CDR3 runs to 14 residues. The CDR3 spells CASSPRTVSYEQYF. The CDR3 DNA reads as TGTGCCAGCAGTCCCCGGACAGTTTCCTACGAGCAGTACTTC. Combining the CDR3 with reference TRBV28 and TRBJ2-7 gives the whole variable domain DVKVTQSSRYLVKRTGEKVFLECVQDMDHENMFWYRQDPGLGLRLIYFSYDVKMKEKGDIPEGYSVSREKKERFSLILESASTNQTSMYLCASSPRTVSYEQYFGPGTRLTVT.

The chain links TRBV2 to TRBJ2-3; D is possibly TRBD1 (6 bases). Germline CDR1 reads SNHLY; CDR2 reads FYNNEI. V lost 10 bases, J lost 2 bases, and 19 bases lay in between. CDR3 length: 15 residues. The CDR3 coding sequence is TGTGCCACGAGGGGGTACAGGGTTATCACAGATACGCAGTATTTT. Protein sequence: CATRGYRVITDTQYF.